This T cell receptor beta chain was sequenced for a study of cytomegalovirus exposure and HLA in healthy donors. Study-level information: Around 76% of around 390 genotyped donors fell in the Caucasian-associated ancestry cluster.

Study-wide results and caveats: Being productive about 87% or about 30% of the time was typical of most TCR beta V segments in an earlier analysis. With DRB1 most and HLA-C fewest, TCR association rates differed between HLA loci in a later analysis. When analyzed later, a missense DCLRE1C variant was found to be linked to TCR beta V- and J-gene trimming.

The PCR was carried out with 60 Vbeta primers and 13 Jbeta primers. Using immunoSEQ multiplex PCR, the repertoire was profiled, and TCRdb retains in-frame clones only, with some absent. In the table there are approximately 160,000 clones, 80% to 85% of which are singletons. Comments on this clone: Its antigen is unidentified. Other DNA variants within this sample encode the same CDR3.

Germline CDR1 is SGHDT and CDR2 is YYEEEE. V was shortened by 2 bases and J by 4 bases, with 12 bases between the two germline ends. There are 14 residues in the CDR3. This clonotype was sampled from a human donor in good health. The rearrangement links TRBV5-6 to TRBJ1-1, with D perhaps matching TRBD1 (6 bases). Sequenced input: PBMCs. DNA of the CDR3: TGTGCCAGCAGCTTAGCAGGGGCGCGCACTGAAGCTTTCTTT. Protein sequence: CASSLAGARTEAFF.